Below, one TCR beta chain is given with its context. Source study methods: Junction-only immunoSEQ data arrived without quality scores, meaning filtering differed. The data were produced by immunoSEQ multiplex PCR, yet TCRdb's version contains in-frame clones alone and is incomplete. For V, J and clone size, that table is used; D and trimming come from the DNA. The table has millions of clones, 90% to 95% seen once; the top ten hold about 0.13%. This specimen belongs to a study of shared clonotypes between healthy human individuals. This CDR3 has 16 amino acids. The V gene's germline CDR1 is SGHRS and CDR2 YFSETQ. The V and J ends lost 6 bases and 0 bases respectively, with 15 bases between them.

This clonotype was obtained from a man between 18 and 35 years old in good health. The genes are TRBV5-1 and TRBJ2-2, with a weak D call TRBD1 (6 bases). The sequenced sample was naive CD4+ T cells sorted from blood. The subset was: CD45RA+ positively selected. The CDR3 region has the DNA TGCGCCAGCAACGTCCTTGGGGGCACGAACACCGGGGAGCTGTTTTTT. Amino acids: CASNVLGGTNTGELFF.